This TCR beta chain was retrieved from a study of CD8 T cells in Susac syndrome. A word on this clonotype: Its antigen is unknown.

CDR1 is MNHEY and CDR2 is SVGAGI in the germline V gene. This CDR3 contains 14 residues. V was trimmed by 6 bases and J by 1 base, leaving 10 bases between them. Study-wide findings and caveats: The study conceded that relatively few individuals underwent its TCR sequencing and HLA analysis.

RNA in amounts of about 0.5 to 1 ug was reverse transcribed with random hexamers. TCR beta CDR3 was amplified by immunoSEQ multiplex PCR. This amplification extended across 54 Vbeta and 13 Jbeta segments. MiXCR, run by TCRdb on the immunoSEQ multiplex PCR reads, gives a single entry per CDR3 protein. The data contain 150,000 to 200,000 distinct CDR3 sequences, about 95% of them singletons. CD8+ and CD4+ blood T cells underwent TCR beta sequencing. The rearrangement uses TRBV6-5 and TRBJ2-1, with D tentatively TRBD2 (6 bases). Material for sequencing was CD4+ T cells from PBMCs. The receptor's source is a human donor in good health. DNA of the CDR3: TGTGCCAGCAGATTTGGGAGGTCCTACAATGAGCAGTTCTTC. Its protein product is CASRFGRSYNEQFF.